Given below is one T cell receptor (beta chain) in context. Each CDR3 protein is one row after TCRdb ran MiXCR on the RT-PCR reads. Altogether 550,000 to 750,000 distinct CDR3 sequences are present, over 12% being singletons, with the ten largest covering just over 3.5%. CDR3 length equals 14 residues. The V gene's germline CDR1 is LGHNA and CDR2 YSLEER. V lost 3 bases to trimming and J lost 7 bases, with 13 bases between them. The chain has TRBV4-3 and TRBJ1-5, with unresolved D. Sequences were obtained from memory CD4+ T cells from blood. This TCR was sampled from a female donor in good health, serving as a healthy control. CDR3 in DNA: TGCGCCAGCAGCCAGGCCGATGGGTCCCAGCCCCAGCATTTT. Its translation: CASSQADGSQPQHF.